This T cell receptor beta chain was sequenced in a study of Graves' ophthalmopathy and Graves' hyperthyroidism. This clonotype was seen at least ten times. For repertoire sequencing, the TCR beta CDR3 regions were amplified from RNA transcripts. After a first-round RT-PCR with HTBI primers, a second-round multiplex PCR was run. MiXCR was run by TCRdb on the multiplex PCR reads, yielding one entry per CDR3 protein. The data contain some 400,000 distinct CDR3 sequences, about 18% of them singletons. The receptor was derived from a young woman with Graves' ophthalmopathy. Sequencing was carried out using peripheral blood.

The CDR3 protein is CASSSRTYQETQYF. The CDR3 DNA sequence: TGTGCCAGCAGCTCAAGGACATACCAAGAGACCCAGTACTTC. The rearrangement joins TRBV7-2 to TRBJ2-5; a weak D match, TRBD1 (5 bases). V was cut by 4 bases and J by 0 bases, with 9 bases left in between. The CDR3 loop spans 14 amino acids. Germline V gene sequence: CDR1 SGHTA, CDR2 FQGNSA.